A selection of T cell receptor beta chains follows, all from one sample in a study of T cell repertoires in ileal Crohn's disease. Some clones are missing from TCRdb's copy, which holds only in-frame ones; the method was immunoSEQ multiplex PCR. Among about 62,000 clones listed, around 90% were seen once. Sequenced input: ileal tissue. The receptor source for this set is an adult with Crohn's disease. CDR3s include the opening cysteine and the closing phenylalanine or tryptophan. Each record gives: clone size, V gene, D gene, J gene, CDR3 protein, CDR3 DNA. D genes are given only for firm matches. Not all rows give a size; the values are once, few, many and, for expanded clones, a class.

NA	TRBV7-7	TRBD1	TRBJ1-1	CASGRDRNTEAFF	TGTGCCAGCGGAAGGGACAGGAACACTGAAGCTTTCTTT
NA	TRBV2	NA	TRBJ2-2	CASREVQITGELFF	TGTGCCAGCAGAGAAGTACAGATCACCGGGGAGCTGTTTTTT
NA	TRBV7-7	NA	TRBJ1-1	CASSLTLNTEAFF	TGTGCCAGCAGCTTAACTTTGAACACTGAAGCTTTCTTT
few	TRBV9	TRBD2	TRBJ2-2	CASSVEGGSGRIGGELFF	TGTGCCAGCAGCGTAGAGGGTGGTAGCGGGAGAATTGGCGGGGAGCTGTTTTTT
few	TRBV27	NA	TRBJ1-1	CASSLPPGRMDTEAFF	TGTGCCAGCAGTCTCCCTCCTGGCAGGATGGACACTGAAGCTTTCTTT
NA	TRBV13	NA	TRBJ1-3	CASSEGGYSGNTIYF	TGTGCCAGCAGTGAGGGGGGGTACTCTGGAAACACCATATATTTT
NA	TRBV4-3	TRBD2	TRBJ2-1	CASSRQWTSGRVDGDEQFF	TGCGCCAGCAGCCGCCAATGGACTAGCGGGAGGGTCGATGGGGATGAGCAGTTCTTC
NA	TRBV2	NA	TRBJ1-1	CASSETGISSTEAFF	TGTGCCAGCAGTGAAACAGGGATTTCCAGCACTGAAGCTTTCTTT
NA	TRBV6-5	NA	TRBJ2-2	CASSLIASAGELFF	TGTGCCAGCAGCTTAATAGCGTCTGCCGGGGAGCTGTTTTTT
NA	TRBV6-1	TRBD1	TRBJ1-3	CASSVGQAGNTIYF	TGTGCCAGCAGCGTAGGACAGGCTGGAAACACCATATATTTT
NA	TRBV28	NA	TRBJ1-6	CASSREHSPLHF	TGTGCCAGCAGTAGGGAGCATTCACCCCTCCACTTT
few	TRBV13	TRBD2	TRBJ2-2	CASRWLAENTGELFF	TGTGCCAGCAGGTGGCTAGCGGAGAACACCGGGGAGCTGTTTTTT
NA	TRBV4-1	NA	TRBJ1-1	CASSQEGVEAFF	TGCGCCAGCAGCCAAGAGGGAGTTGAAGCTTTCTTT
NA	TRBV7-6	NA	TRBJ2-3	CASSLVTGADTQYF	TGTGCCAGCAGCTTAGTTACGGGTGCAGATACGCAGTATTTT
NA	TRBV5-1	NA	TRBJ1-6	CASSLEQGVPLSPLHF	TGCGCCAGCAGCTTGGAACAGGGTGTCCCCCTCTCACCCCTCCACTTT
once	TRBV7-9	NA	TRBJ2-1	CASSSGREQFF	TGTGCCAGCAGCTCAGGGCGTGAGCAGTTCTTC
NA	TRBV7-6	TRBD1	TRBJ1-3	CASSPATGGFGNTIYF	TGTGCCAGCAGCCCGGCGACAGGGGGCTTTGGAAACACCATATATTTT
NA	TRBV4-2	NA	TRBJ1-1	CASSQEVRETEAFF	TGTGCCAGCAGCCAAGAGGTCAGGGAAACTGAAGCTTTCTTT
NA	TRBV5-4	NA	TRBJ1-1	CASSLAGASNTEAFF	TGTGCCAGCAGCTTGGCTGGGGCTTCGAACACTGAAGCTTTCTTT
NA	TRBV18	NA	TRBJ1-1	CASSPSPQAWTEAFF	TGTGCCAGCTCACCCTCCCCCCAGGCTTGGACTGAAGCTTTCTTT
NA	TRBV5-1	TRBD2	TRBJ2-1	CASSSGLAYNEQFF	TGCGCCAGCAGCTCGGGACTAGCTTACAATGAGCAGTTCTTC
NA	TRBV28	TRBD1	TRBJ1-2	CASSVTRGGYTF	TGTGCCAGCAGTGTCACCAGGGGGGGCTACACCTTC
few	TRBV7-3	NA	TRBJ1-1	CASSLKGGTEAFF	TGTGCCAGCAGCTTAAAAGGAGGCACTGAAGCTTTCTTT
NA	TRBV7-9	NA	TRBJ2-7	CASSNLDEQYF	TGTGCCAGCAGCAATTTAGACGAGCAGTACTTC
NA	TRBV2	TRBD1	TRBJ1-1	CASSAGTGTAFF	TGTGCCAGCAGCGCTGGGACAGGGACAGCTTTCTTT
NA	TRBV30	TRBD2	TRBJ2-1	CAWSPRDYYNEQFF	TGTGCCTGGAGTCCACGGGACTACTACAATGAGCAGTTCTTC
NA	TRBV29-1	TRBD1	TRBJ2-1	CSVEAGQGYNEQFF	TGCAGCGTTGAGGCGGGACAGGGCTACAATGAGCAGTTCTTC
NA	TRBV27	TRBD1	TRBJ2-7	CASSRDRGSSYEQYF	TGTGCCAGCAGTCGGGACAGGGGGAGCTCCTACGAGCAGTACTTC
once	TRBV4-2	TRBD1	TRBJ1-6	CASSLADRVNSPLHF	TGTGCCAGCAGCCTCGCCGACAGGGTGAATTCACCCCTCCACTTT
NA	TRBV27	NA	TRBJ1-1	CASSFFAGNTEAFF	TGTGCCAGCAGTTTCTTCGCCGGGAACACTGAAGCTTTCTTT
NA	TRBV11-2	TRBD1	TRBJ1-2	CASSLSQGDGYTF	TGTGCCAGCAGCTTATCACAGGGGGACGGCTACACCTTC
NA	TRBV9	NA	TRBJ2-1	CASSATVELGGNNEQFF	TGTGCCAGCAGCGCAACCGTAGAACTTGGGGGCAACAATGAGCAGTTCTTC
NA	TRBV18	TRBD1	TRBJ1-2	CASSPDRAYGYTF	TGTGCCAGCTCTCCGGACAGGGCCTATGGCTACACCTTC
NA	TRBV4-1	TRBD1	TRBJ2-1	CASSHHTDRVYENEQFF	TGCGCCAGCAGCCACCATACGGACAGGGTATACGAGAATGAGCAGTTCTTC
NA	TRBV5-1	TRBD1	TRBJ1-4	CASRQRTGGANEKLFF	TGCGCCAGCAGGCAGAGAACAGGGGGGGCTAATGAAAAACTGTTTTTT
NA	TRBV11-3	TRBD1	TRBJ1-2	CASSPRDREGGYTF	TGTGCCAGCAGCCCGCGGGACAGGGAGGGTGGCTACACCTTC
NA	TRBV29-1	NA	TRBJ1-2	CSVYSLQGTTYGYTF	TGCAGCGTTTACTCCCTCCAGGGTACGACTTATGGCTACACCTTC
NA	TRBV5-8	TRBD1	TRBJ1-2	CASSLDRGRSGYTF	TGTGCCAGCAGCTTGGACAGGGGGCGAAGTGGCTACACCTTC
NA	TRBV7-9	NA	TRBJ2-1	CASSSPPRGEQFF	TGTGCCAGCAGCTCCCCCCCTCGGGGTGAGCAGTTCTTC
NA	TRBV19	TRBD1	TRBJ1-1	CASSRQGIGNTEAFF	TGTGCCAGTAGTCGACAGGGGATCGGAAACACTGAAGCTTTCTTT
NA	TRBV18	TRBD1	TRBJ1-5	CASSLQGLGVYSNQPQHF	TGTGCCAGCTCACTACAGGGGCTGGGGGTTTATAGCAATCAGCCCCAGCATTTT
NA	TRBV27	NA	TRBJ1-2	CASSPNQGTRSYGYTF	TGTGCCAGCAGTCCAAACCAGGGGACGAGGAGCTATGGCTACACCTTC
NA	TRBV4-1	TRBD1	TRBJ1-4	CASSNARQGREKLFF	TGCGCCAGCAGCAATGCCAGACAGGGCAGGGAAAAACTGTTTTTT
NA	TRBV5-1	TRBD2	TRBJ2-1	CASSPGTSGGYNEQFF	TGCGCCAGCAGCCCCGGGACTAGCGGGGGTTACAATGAGCAGTTCTTC
NA	TRBV29-1	TRBD2	TRBJ2-1	CSVPGLAGDEQFF	TGCAGCGTCCCGGGACTAGCGGGAGATGAGCAGTTCTTC
NA	TRBV7-8	TRBD2	TRBJ2-2	CASNNQIAGGGPGELFF	TGTGCCAGCAACAACCAAATAGCGGGAGGGGGCCCCGGGGAGCTGTTTTTT
NA	TRBV2	TRBD1	TRBJ1-2	CASSEDGDRGRYGYTF	TGTGCCAGCAGTGAAGATGGGGACAGGGGGAGGTATGGCTACACCTTC
NA	TRBV28	NA	TRBJ1-2	CASSLGGPNYGYTF	TGTGCCAGCAGTTTGGGGGGTCCTAACTATGGCTACACCTTC
once	TRBV19	TRBD1	TRBJ1-2	CASRKAGQVDYTF	TGTGCCAGTAGGAAGGCGGGACAGGTCGACTACACCTTC
few	TRBV29-1	TRBD1	TRBJ1-5	CSVRDRGGQPQHF	TGCAGCGTCCGGGACAGGGGAGGTCAGCCCCAGCATTTT
few	TRBV5-4	NA	TRBJ2-3	CASSLGVYGQSSDTQYF	TGTGCCAGCAGCTTGGGGGTCTACGGACAGTCATCAGATACGCAGTATTTT
NA	TRBV18	TRBD1	TRBJ2-1	CASSPLYTGTGHNEQFF	TGTGCCAGCTCACCACTATACACCGGGACAGGGCACAATGAGCAGTTCTTC
NA	TRBV9	NA	TRBJ1-3	CASSVVGADTIYF	TGTGCCAGCAGCGTAGTGGGGGCAGACACCATATATTTT
NA	TRBV6-4	TRBD1	TRBJ1-2	CASSEKTGVGYTF	TGTGCCAGCAGTGAGAAAACAGGGGTGGGCTACACCTTC
NA	TRBV29-1	NA	TRBJ2-2	CSVEGVSGELFF	TGCAGCGTTGAAGGTGTCTCCGGGGAGCTGTTTTTT
NA	TRBV27	TRBD1	TRBJ2-7	CASTPSGQGSYEQYF	TGTGCCAGCACTCCGTCGGGACAGGGCTCCTACGAGCAGTACTTC
NA	TRBV28	TRBD1	TRBJ1-2	CASNPTGGAGGYTF	TGTGCCAGCAATCCGACAGGGGGCGCGGGAGGCTACACCTTC